The T cell receptor (beta chain) described here comes from a study of PD-1 blockade in classical Hodgkin lymphoma. Findings of the study overall: Complete responders' diversity at baseline resembled that of newly diagnosed patients.

Sequencing used immunoSEQ multiplex PCR; TCRdb keeps in-frame clones, though not all of them. The sample holds about 27,000 clones; about 72% are singletons and the top ten take about 3.6%. Specified time point: cycle 4 day 1 (C4D1), after around six weeks of nivolumab. Every single patient, without exception, relapsed after autologous stem cell transplantation, and brentuximab vedotin exposure varied. In regard to this clone: As yet, its antigen is unknown.

This specimen was peripheral blood mononuclear cells (PBMCs), taken before the fourth cycle of nivolumab. The sequence was collected from a human donor with classical Hodgkin lymphoma.

The CDR3 spells CASSALPNQPQHF. CDR3 in DNA: TGTGCCAGCAGCGCCCTGCCTAATCAGCCCCAGCATTTT. The chain employs TRBV7-8 and TRBJ1-5; D unresolved. Germline CDR1 and CDR2: SGHVS and FQNEAQ. Trimming removed 5 bases at V and 4 bases at J, with 9 bases between. The CDR3 contains 13 residues.